One sample yielded the 7 T cell receptor beta chains listed below, sequenced in a study of blood T cells in healthy people across ages (dated by TCRdb to between 2015 and 2017). Receptor libraries were prepared by 5' RACE. Sequencing used an Illumina HiSeq 2500. A second PCR of roughly 7 to 12 cycles was run with a J-beta primer mix and a sample-barcoded 5' primer. The public reads were reprocessed in TCRdb via fastp at Q25 and MiXCR, keeping in-frame beta chains. Every CDR3 protein is listed once, alongside the most common genes and DNA of its rows. The sample records nearly 800,000 distinct CDR3 sequences, roughly 56% of which are singletons. The leading ten clones occupy about 26% of the sample. What was sequenced was blood. The receptors were gathered from a middle-aged man in good health.

This clonotype has just a few counts. The chain joins TRBV5-1 to TRBJ2-2, with 7 positions matching TRBD1. Germline V gene data show CDR1 as SGHRS and CDR2 as YFSETQ. This CDR3 contains 16 residues. With V trimmed by 1 base and J by 4 bases, 7 bases remained unmatched. CDR3 in DNA: TGCGCCAGCAGCTTGCGACAGGGTAGGGGCACCGGGGAGCTGTTTTTT. Translation: CASSLRQGRGTGELFF.

The V gene is TRBV28, the J gene TRBJ1-6, with D tentatively TRBD1 (6 bases). This CDR3 has 17 amino acids. V was clipped by 5 bases and J by 7 bases, with 21 bases between them. The germline CDR1 and CDR2 sequences are MDHEN and SYDVKM. For the CDR3, the DNA is TGTGCCAGCAGTGAGACAGGCCCAGGAGGAAAAAATTCACCCCTCCACTTT. As protein: CASSETGPGGKNSPLHF.

The genes are TRBV5-1 and TRBJ2-5, with 8 bases fitting TRBD2. Germline V gene sequence: CDR1 SGHRS, CDR2 YFSETQ. The V gene end was trimmed by 1 base and the J gene end by 2 bases; junction bases not matched to a gene: 4. CDR3 length equals 15 residues. CDR3: CASSLKASGQETQYF. The CDR3 DNA is TGCGCCAGCAGCTTGAAGGCTAGCGGGCAAGAGACCCAGTACTTC.

The genes are TRBV2 and TRBJ2-3; D is possibly TRBD1 (5 bases). V was shortened by 5 bases and J by 5 bases, with 11 bases between the two germline ends. This CDR3 has 13 amino acids. Looked up from germline, CDR1 is SNHLY and CDR2 is FYNNEI. CDR3 DNA sequence: TGTGCCAGCAGTCAGGGTTTACGAGATACGCAGTATTTT. It encodes CASSQGLRDTQYF.

This chain connects TRBV12-3 or TRBV12-4 to TRBJ1-1; D might be TRBD1 (6 bases). V dropped 5 bases and J dropped 4 bases, with 14 bases sitting between them. This CDR3 spans 14 amino acids. CDR3 sequence: CASSVQGRVTEAFF. The CDR3, as DNA: TGTGCCAGCAGTGTACAGGGTCGGGTCACTGAAGCTTTCTTT.

The rearrangement uses TRBV20-1 and TRBJ2-1; weak D call: TRBD1 (5 bases). The CDR3 contains 13 residues. The V gene lost 0 bases and the J gene lost 6 bases, with 9 bases spanning the gap. Germline assignment: CDR1 DFQATT and CDR2 SNEGSKA (reference sequence). The CDR3 spells CSAREQGPNEQFF. The CDR3 DNA sequence: TGCAGTGCTAGAGAGCAGGGTCCCAATGAGCAGTTCTTC.

This rearrangement joins TRBV2 to TRBJ2-1; no clear D. This CDR3 region has 12 residues. V lost 6 bases and J 6 bases, leaving 9 bases between the germline ends. Germline loops: CDR1 SNHLY, CDR2 FYNNEI. CDR3: CASRGGPNEQFF. Here the CDR3 DNA reads TGTGCCAGCAGGGGCGGACCCAATGAGCAGTTCTTC.